What follows are 32 T cell receptor beta chains derived from one specimen sequenced in a study of blood T cell repertoires in COVID-19. Sequencing was performed with immunoSEQ multiplex PCR; in TCRdb, only in-frame clones are kept and a portion is missing. The sample shows around 300,000 clones, 70% to 90% of them seen only once. The sample consisted of peripheral blood. These TCRs come from a human donor in a cohort sampled during active COVID-19.

The V and J genes are TRBV25-1 and TRBJ2-5, with 7 bases identical to TRBD1. The CDR3 loop spans 13 amino acids. After removal of 9 bases from V and 1 base from J, the junction contained 5 bases not matched to a gene. Germline V gives CDR1 MGHDK, CDR2 SYGVNS. CDR3 in DNA: TGTGCCAGTAGGGACAGAGCCCAAGAGACCCAGTACTTC. Amino acid sequence: CASRDRAQETQYF.

The chain combines TRBV24-1 with TRBJ2-1; maybe TRBD1 (6 bases). V was cut by 9 bases and J by 6 bases, with 8 bases left in between. CDR3 length: 11 residues. Germline CDR1 KGHDR, CDR2 SFDVKD. CDR3 sequence (DNA): TGTGCCACCGGCAGGGGCAATGAGCAGTTCTTC. This sequence encodes CATGRGNEQFF.

This chain uses TRBV27 with TRBJ1-5; D gene uncertain. The CDR3 consists of 13 residues. Trimming left V 6 bases short and J 5 bases short, with 11 bases between. Germline V gene lookup returns CDR1 MNHEY and CDR2 SMNVEV (reference sequence). In DNA form, the CDR3 reads TGTGCCAGCAGACTAGGTGGCGATCAGCCCCAGCATTTT. This sequence encodes CASRLGGDQPQHF.

This chain links TRBV5-1 with TRBJ2-2; D unclear. This CDR3 comprises 16 residues. The V end was cut by 0 bases, the J end by 4 bases, with 13 bases between. CDR1 SGHRS and CDR2 YFSETQ come from the germline V gene. The CDR3 coding sequence is TGCGCCAGCAGCTTGGGGTTCGGTATATCCACCGGGGAGCTGTTTTTT. This sequence encodes CASSLGFGISTGELFF.

This CDR3 reads CAWSTPGQGVEDTQYF. The CDR3 DNA is TGTGCCTGGAGTACGCCGGGACAGGGGGTGGAAGATACGCAGTATTTT. J is TRBJ2-3 and V is TRBV30; 11 bases agree with TRBD1. The ends lost 2 bases at V and 5 bases at J; junction bases unmatched: 9. From germline, CDR1 is GTSNPN and CDR2 SVGIG (reference sequence). This CDR3 contains 16 residues.

CDR3: CASSLLPGSYGYTF. The CDR3 DNA follows: TGTGCCAGCAGTTTACTGCCAGGCAGCTATGGCTACACCTTC. This chain connects TRBV27 to TRBJ1-2; D gene uncertain. Trimming removed 2 bases at V and 4 bases at J, with 11 bases between. Germline loops: CDR1 MNHEY, CDR2 SMNVEV (reference sequence). The CDR3 has 14 residues.

V is TRBV10-2 and J is TRBJ1-4; D ambiguous. The CDR3 length is 13 residues. Germline V gene sequence: CDR1 WSHSY, CDR2 SAAADI. Trimming left V 4 bases short and J 5 bases short, with 8 bases between. The CDR3 sequence: CASSVGRNEKLFF. CDR3 DNA sequence: TGCGCCAGCAGTGTAGGGAGGAATGAAAAACTGTTTTTT.

This rearrangement joins TRBV11-2 to TRBJ1-1; 7 nucleotides match TRBD1. Germline V lookup: CDR1 SGHAT, CDR2 FQNNGV. V trimming: 5 bases; J trimming: 10 bases; junction bases outside the gene matches: 10. This CDR3 is built from 13 residues. This chain's CDR3 is CASSARQGVGAFF. DNA for the CDR3: TGTGCCAGCAGCGCCCGACAGGGCGTGGGAGCTTTCTTT. Using reference TRBV11-2 and TRBJ1-1 for the parts outside the CDR3, the full variable domain is EAGVAQSPRYKIIEKRQSVAFWCNPISGHATLYWYQQILGQGPKLLIQFQNNGVVDDSQLPKDRFSAERLKGVDSTLKIQPAKLEDSAVYLCASSARQGVGAFFGQGTRLTVV.

This chain uses TRBV30 with TRBJ1-2; 10 bases map to TRBD1. V gave up 1 base and J gave up 7 bases; unmatched junction bases: 6. Per the germline V gene, CDR1 is GTSNPN and CDR2 is SVGIG (reference sequence). This CDR3 spans 14 amino acids. DNA for the CDR3: TGTGCCTGGAGTGCGACAGGGGGCGCAGGTGGCTACACCTTC. Amino acids: CAWSATGGAGGYTF.

The genes are TRBV5-4 and TRBJ2-3; D remains unclear. CDR1 and CDR2 from the germline V gene are SGHNT and YYREEE (reference sequence). V lost 4 bases and J 1 base, leaving 13 bases between the germline ends. This CDR3 region has 15 residues. The CDR3: CASSLRTTGTDTQYF. The CDR3 DNA reads as TGTGCCAGCAGCCTACGAACCACTGGCACAGATACGCAGTATTTT.

This clone was seen only once. V gene TRBV7-3 combines with J gene TRBJ2-3, with TRBD1 identical over 10 bases. Germline V gene sequence: CDR1 SGHTA, CDR2 FQGTGA. CDR3 length: 15 residues. The V segment lost 5 bases and the J segment 4 bases; nucleotides outside the gene matches: 6. The CDR3 DNA reads TGTGCCAGCAGCCCAGACAGGGGGCGCGCAGATACGCAGTATTTT. Its translation is CASSPDRGRADTQYF.

The chain combines TRBV6-5 with TRBJ2-1; D is perhaps TRBD1 (7 bases). The CDR3 covers 16 residues. With 0 bases removed from V and 4 bases from J, the gap between germline ends came to 13 bases. CDR1 is MNHEY, CDR2 SVGAGI, per germline. The CDR3 DNA sequence: TGTGCCAGCAGTTACTCGCAGGGGGGCCCATACAATGAGCAGTTCTTC. Amino acid sequence: CASSYSQGGPYNEQFF.

V is TRBV19 and J is TRBJ1-6, with TRBD1 as a possible D gene (6 bases). Per germline, CDR1 LNHDA and CDR2 SQIVND (reference sequence). The V end lost 6 bases, the J end lost 0 bases, and 15 bases lay between the germline ends. There are 17 residues in the CDR3. The CDR3 DNA follows: TGTGCCAGTAGCAGGGGACGGGAAAGCTCCTATAATTCACCCCTCCACTTT. This translates into CASSRGRESSYNSPLHF.

This clone was counted only a few times. J is TRBJ1-2 and V is TRBV5-1; the D is unclear. Germline assignment: CDR1 SGHRS and CDR2 YFSETQ. V was cut by 0 bases and J by 4 bases, with 13 bases left in between. This CDR3 comprises 15 residues. CDR3 sequence (DNA): TGCGCCAGCAGCTTGGTAGTAGGCGGTTTCTATGGCTACACCTTC. This translates into CASSLVVGGFYGYTF.

The chain couples TRBV4-1 to TRBJ1-5, with D tentatively TRBD1 (5 bases). Germline CDR1 is MGHRA and CDR2 is YSYEKL. V dropped 1 base and J dropped 9 bases, with 16 bases sitting between them. The CDR3 has 15 amino acids. The CDR3 DNA sequence: TGCGCCAGCAGCCAAGGGGTCGGGGGGTTTTGGCCCCAGCATTTT. Translated, it gives CASSQGVGGFWPQHF.

This chain links TRBV6-1 with TRBJ1-6; D is unresolved. CDR3 length: 14 residues. Trimming shortened V by 3 bases and J by 10 bases, and 13 bases separated the two germline ends. Per the germline V gene, CDR1 is MNHNS and CDR2 is SASEGT. In nucleotides, the CDR3 is TGTGCCAGCAGTGATTTTAACGGGTTATCACCCCTCCACTTT. This codes for CASSDFNGLSPLHF.

This rearrangement joins TRBV5-1 to TRBJ2-3; perhaps TRBD1 as D (6 bases). This CDR3 is built from 14 residues. Trimming took 2 bases from V and 0 from J, leaving 7 bases between them. Germline-derived CDR1 and CDR2 are SGHRS and YFSETQ. CDR3 DNA: TGCGCCAGCAGCTTAGGACAGAGCACAGATACGCAGTATTTT. It yields the protein CASSLGQSTDTQYF. The complete variable domain, with remaining parts taken from reference TRBV5-1 and TRBJ2-3, reads KAGVTQTPRYLIKTRGQQVTLSCSPISGHRSVSWYQQTPGQGLQFLFEYFSETQRNKGNFPGRFSGRQFSNSRSEMNVSTLELGDSALYLCASSLGQSTDTQYFGPGTRLTVL.

The chain is built from TRBV5-6 and TRBJ2-5; 11 nucleotides match TRBD1. The CDR3 spans 15 residues. The J segment lost 5 bases and the V segment lost 2 bases, leaving 5 bases of the junction unmatched. CDR1 and CDR2 (germline): SGHDT, YYEEEE. CDR3 in amino acids: CASSLGQGAGETQYF. Here the CDR3 DNA reads TGTGCCAGCAGCTTAGGACAGGGGGCAGGGGAGACCCAGTACTTC.

This clone was picked up one time. The chain has TRBV18 and TRBJ1-3; weak D call: TRBD1 (6 bases). The V end was cut by 0 bases, the J end by 4 bases, with 19 bases between. The CDR3 consists of 18 residues. CDR1 KGHSH and CDR2 LQKENI come from the germline V gene. CDR3 in amino acids: CASSPPRGRDLVGNTIYF. The CDR3 region has the DNA TGTGCCAGCTCACCACCCAGGGGACGGGATCTGGTGGGAAACACCATATATTTT. The full variable domain, its missing parts supplied by reference TRBV18 and TRBJ1-3, is NAGVMQNPRHLVRRRGQEARLRCSPMKGHSHVYWYRQLPEEGLKFMVYLQKENIIDESGMPKERFSAEFPKEGPSILRIQQVVRGDSAAYFCASSPPRGRDLVGNTIYFGEGSWLTVV.

This clone was observed once. The chain combines TRBV2 with TRBJ2-7; 7 bases are a match to TRBD1. In germline, CDR1 is SNHLY, CDR2 FYNNEI. J lost 5 bases, V lost 6 bases, and 10 bases had no gene match. The length of the CDR3 is 14 residues. Written as DNA, the CDR3 is TGTGCCAGCAGGAGGGGGCCCCTTGGGGACGAGCAGTACTTC. Amino acid sequence: CASRRGPLGDEQYF.

This chain uses TRBV7-2 with TRBJ2-3; possibly TRBD2 for D (5 bases). V lost 1 base and J 0 bases, leaving 11 bases between the germline ends. This CDR3 comprises 16 residues. The germline V gene has CDR1 SGHTA and CDR2 FQGNSA. The CDR3 reads CASSLGPGVSTDTQYF. In nucleotides, the CDR3 is TGTGCCAGCAGCTTAGGACCCGGGGTTAGCACAGATACGCAGTATTTT.

The gene calls are TRBV3-1 (or the pseudogene TRBV3-2) and TRBJ1-6; 7 positions match TRBD1. This CDR3 has 14 residues. Germline assignment: CDR1 LGHDT and CDR2 YNNKEL (reference sequence). With 4 bases clipped from V and 7 bases from J, the junction kept 4 bases outside the gene matches. For the CDR3, the DNA is TGTGCCAGCAGCCCCGACAGGGTCAATTCACCCCTCCACTTT. It yields the protein CASSPDRVNSPLHF.

The chain couples TRBV18 to TRBJ1-4; 7 bases align to TRBD1. CDR1 and CDR2 from the germline V gene are KGHSH and LQKENI. The CDR3 contains 13 residues. Unmatched junction bases numbered 1, after V lost 3 bases and J lost 6 bases. The CDR3 protein is CASSPDRDEKLFF. The CDR3 region has the DNA TGTGCCAGCTCACCTGACAGGGATGAAAAACTGTTTTTT.

The rearrangement joins TRBV3-1 (or the pseudogene TRBV3-2) to TRBJ1-2; D uncertain. Trimming stripped 2 bases from V and 4 bases from J, with 8 bases between. The CDR3 sequence is 13 residues long. Looked up from germline, CDR1 is LGHDT and CDR2 is YNNKEL (reference sequence). CDR3 coding DNA: TGTGCCAGCAGCCAACGAAGCCCCTATGGCTACACCTTC. Its translation is CASSQRSPYGYTF.

The CDR3 reads CASSLVGQGINEQYF. The CDR3, as DNA: TGTGCCAGCAGCTTGGTGGGACAGGGGATTAACGAGCAGTACTTC. This chain links TRBV5-6 with TRBJ2-7, with 10 bases aligning to TRBD1. This CDR3 spans 15 amino acids. Germline-derived CDR1 and CDR2 are SGHDT and YYEEEE. The junction had 5 bases not matched to a gene; V was cut back by 0 bases and J by 5 bases.

The rearrangement joins TRBV12-2 to TRBJ1-1. TRBV12-2 is tagged as a pseudogene. This CDR3 has 13 amino acids. The CDR3 spells CASRSRVNTEAFF. The CDR3 nucleotides are TGTGCAAGTCGCTCCCGCGTGAACACTGAAGCTTTCTTT.

The gene calls are TRBV6-5 and TRBJ2-7; TRBD2 aligns across 7 bases. This CDR3 has 16 amino acids. The germline CDR1 and CDR2 sequences are MNHEY and SVGAGI. V lost 0 bases, J lost 4 bases, and 9 bases stayed unmatched. The CDR3 sequence: CASSYSRFGGEYEQYF. CDR3 sequence (DNA): TGTGCCAGCAGTTACTCCCGCTTTGGGGGGGAGTACGAGCAGTACTTC.

J is TRBJ2-7 and V is TRBV6-5, with 10 nucleotides matching TRBD1. V dropped 7 bases and J dropped 3; count of bases not matched to a gene: 3. Looked up from germline, CDR1 is MNHEY and CDR2 is SVGAGI. The CDR3 consists of 13 residues. The CDR3 loop is CASKGTGDYEQYF. CDR3 DNA: TGTGCCAGCAAGGGGACAGGGGACTACGAGCAGTACTTC.

This CDR3 reads CASSKNYEQYF. The DNA of the CDR3 is TGCGCCAGCTCCAAAAACTACGAGCAGTACTTC. V is TRBV10-2 and J is TRBJ2-7; D is ambiguous. The CDR3 runs to 11 residues. Per germline, CDR1 WSHSY and CDR2 SAAADI. Trimming took 8 bases from V and 3 from J, leaving 8 bases between them.

There are a few counts of this clone. The chain recombines TRBV19 with TRBJ1-5, with TRBD1 matching 11 bases. The CDR3 covers 15 residues. The V gene's germline CDR1 is LNHDA and CDR2 SQIVND (reference sequence). Trimming removed 7 bases from V and 0 bases from J; junction bases left unmatched: 2. The CDR3 loop is CASTGTGGSNQPQHF. The CDR3 nucleotides read TGTGCCAGTACCGGGACAGGGGGTAGCAATCAGCCCCAGCATTTT.

This clone was observed a single time. In DNA form, the CDR3 reads TGTGCCAGCAGCTCAACCACAGGAGCCACCGGGGAGCTGTTTTTT. This sequence encodes CASSSTTGATGELFF. The chain carries TRBV7-3 and TRBJ2-2; the D gene is possibly TRBD1 (5 bases). This CDR3 region has 15 residues. V was shortened by 4 bases and J by 4 bases, with 13 bases between the two germline ends. CDR1 SGHTA and CDR2 FQGTGA come from the germline V gene.

This clone showed up just once. The chain has TRBV12-3 or TRBV12-4 and TRBJ1-4; no reliable D call. Between the trimmed V and J ends, which lost 2 bases and 6 bases, there was a span of 7 bases. The CDR3 length is 13 residues. Written as DNA, the CDR3 is TGTGCCAGCAGTTTAACTGTTTATGAAAAACTGTTTTTT. Translation gives CASSLTVYEKLFF.